This TCR beta chain was sequenced during a study of response to subunit inactivated influenza vaccine. Whole-study results and caveats: Only a handful of new T cells, the authors suggested, are recruited with each seasonal influenza vaccination.

Worth noting for this clonotype: Its antigen is currently unknown.

The CDR3 totals 14 residues. Trimming took 3 bases from V and 6 from J; bases not matched to a gene: 6. Per germline, CDR1 DFQATT and CDR2 SNEGSKA (reference sequence). Each CDR3 protein gets one entry after TCRdb re-called the RT-PCR reads with MiXCR. The sample carries roughly 700,000 distinct CDR3 sequences, approximately 15% recorded once. This sequence joins TRBV20-1 and TRBJ2-1; 9 positions match TRBD2. The input for sequencing was PBMCs from blood, taken 14 days before vaccination. The sequence derives from a man aged 45-65 years who received an inactivated influenza vaccine. CDR3 loop: CSASEGLASNEQFF. DNA of the CDR3: TGCAGTGCTAGTGAGGGACTAGCTTCCAATGAGCAGTTCTTC.